Below, 5 T cell receptor beta chains from the same sample are listed, as sequenced in a study of vaccination and CD4 T cells after COVID-19. Antigen specificity for these receptors is unknown. The study sequenced cultured CD4+ T cell DNA using the Oncomine TCR Beta short-read assay. TCRdb re-called the PCR reads with MiXCR, one entry per CDR3 protein. Of around 14,000 distinct CDR3 sequences listed, 53% were seen once; the top ten hold about 9.4%. The treatment: approximately 10-day PBMC culture with coronavirus spike peptide pools or control peptides (ViraFEST assay). The sample taken for sequencing was CD4+ T cells from blood, cultured in vitro. These receptors all come from a human donor who had recovered from COVID-19.

A few counts support this clonotype. The rearrangement joins TRBV6-5 to TRBJ2-7; perhaps TRBD2 as D (6 bases). This CDR3 spans 15 amino acids. Germline lookup yields CDR1 MNHEY and CDR2 SVGAGI. V was trimmed by 4 bases and J by 7 bases, leaving 20 bases between them. This CDR3 reads CASSLRAGPSVEQYF. CDR3 nucleotides: TGTGCCAGCAGTTTAAGGGCGGGGCCCTCAGTGGAGCAGTACTTC.

The chain is built from TRBV9 and TRBJ1-1, with D possibly TRBD1 on 5 matching bases. Trimming removed 0 bases at V and 3 bases at J, with 9 bases between. The germline CDR1 and CDR2 sequences are SGDLS and YYNGEE. CDR3 length: 14 amino acids. In DNA form, the CDR3 reads TGTGCCAGCAGCGTAGTAAGGGGTGACACTGAAGCTTTCTTT. Its translation is CASSVVRGDTEAFF.

In its sample, this clonotype was seen once. J is TRBJ1-1 and V is TRBV11-2; a weak D match, TRBD1 (5 bases). The CDR3 loop spans 13 amino acids. Trimming shortened V by 5 bases and J by 4 bases, and 11 bases separated the two germline ends. Germline CDR1 and CDR2: SGHAT and FQNNGV. CDR3 region: CASSPAGGTEAFF. CDR3 in DNA: TGTGCCAGCAGCCCCGCGGGGGGCACTGAAGCTTTCTTT.

The rearrangement links TRBV19 to TRBJ2-5; D might be TRBD2 (6 bases). CDR3 length: 15 amino acids. Looked up from germline, CDR1 is LNHDA and CDR2 is SQIVND (reference sequence). With 5 bases removed from V and 4 bases from J, the gap between germline ends came to 17 bases. The CDR3 region has the DNA TGTGCCAGTAGTCCCGGGACCGGGGGTGGAGAGACCCAGTACTTC. Translated: CASSPGTGGGETQYF.

In nucleotides, the CDR3 is TGCGCCAGCAGCCCGGGACTGGCGGGAGCCAATGAGCAGTTCTTC. This codes for CASSPGLAGANEQFF. This chain links TRBV10-1 with TRBJ2-1; 7 bases are a match to TRBD2. V gave up 6 bases and J gave up 6 bases; unmatched junction bases: 11. The CDR3 contains 15 residues. Germline assignment: CDR1 WNHNN and CDR2 SYGVQD (reference sequence).